The source of this T cell receptor (beta chain) is a study of molecular identifiers for immune sequencing clone quantification. This clonotype was seen many times. Its antigen is not known. CDR1 is SGHKS, CDR2 YYEKEE, per germline (reference sequence). The CDR3 consists of 13 residues. Trimming shortened V by 3 bases and J by 8 bases, and 14 bases separated the two germline ends. One entry per CDR3 protein results from TCRdb running MiXCR on the PCR reads. Counted here are about 500,000 distinct CDR3 sequences, roughly 23% occurring once; the ten biggest clones make up approximately 0.8%. General study points: Single-cell amounts of spiked Jurkat TCR RNA were reportedly detectable among 950,000 to 1,000,000 naive cells.

The TCR was taken from a human donor in good health. Some libraries in this study had Jurkat cell RNA spiked in. Sequenced sample: naive CD8+ T cells from blood, with Jurkat cell RNA spiked in. The subset here: FACS-sorted CD8+CD4-CCR7+CD45RA+ naive T cells. The chain carries TRBV5-5 and TRBJ1-2, with a weak D call TRBD1 (5 bases). This CDR3 is CASSSPGLEGYTF. In DNA form, the CDR3 reads TGTGCCAGCAGCTCCCCAGGGCTGGAGGGCTACACCTTC.